These 9 T cell receptor beta chains were all obtained from the same sample, sequenced in a study of PD-1 blockade in classical Hodgkin lymphoma (TCRdb year 2020). Library creation used the immunoSEQ multiplex PCR assay. This immuneACCESS table, as held by TCRdb, lists in-frame sequences with V and J called but not all clones. Of the missing ones, under half trace to an unresolved V gene in checked studies; the others have no known cause. The sample has 15,000 to 20,000 clones on record, just under 85% of them singletons. Less than 8.5% of the sample lies in the top ten. The time point label here, explained by the study, means: newly diagnosed, previously untreated cHL patient sample. The sample was peripheral blood mononuclear cells (PBMCs). The receptors were sampled from a human donor with classical Hodgkin lymphoma.

V is TRBV28 and J is TRBJ2-2; the match to TRBD2 covers 10 bases. The V and J ends lost 11 bases and 6 bases, in that order; junction bases with no gene match: 18. Per germline, CDR1 MDHEN and CDR2 SYDVKM. This CDR3 is 17 amino acids long. CDR3 DNA: TGTGCCGCGAAAAAGCGGGAGGGCCTAGTTTTGGCCGGGGAGCTGTTTTTT. Translated, it gives CAAKKREGLVLAGELFF.

V and J are TRBV10-3 and TRBJ1-5, with 7 bases fitting TRBD1. Trimming removed 4 bases from V and 5 bases from J; junction bases left unmatched: 5. Germline V CDR1 and CDR2: ENHRY, SYGVKD. This CDR3 is built from 14 residues. DNA of the CDR3: TGTGCCATCAGTGGCCGACAGGGCGATCAGCCCCAGCATTTT. Residues: CAISGRQGDQPQHF.

The genes are TRBV15 and TRBJ2-1; D ambiguous. CDR1 and CDR2 (germline): LNHNV, YYDKDF (reference sequence). V dropped 11 bases and J dropped 2 bases, with 16 bases sitting between them. This CDR3 has 14 amino acids. The chain's CDR3 is CAVAAGSTYNEQFF. DNA for the CDR3: TGTGCCGTCGCGGCCGGGTCAACCTACAATGAGCAGTTCTTC. Full variable domain (rest looked up from reference TRBV15 and TRBJ2-1): DAMVIQNPRYQVTQFGKPVTLSCSQTLNHNVMYWYQQKSSQAPKLLFHYYDKDFNNEADTPDNFQSRRPNTSFCFLDIRSPGLGDTAMYLCAVAAGSTYNEQFFGPGTRLTVL.

The chain couples TRBV19 to TRBJ2-2, with TRBD2 identical over 10 bases. The CDR3 covers 16 residues. The V gene's germline CDR1 is LNHDA and CDR2 SQIVND (reference sequence). The V gene end was trimmed by 1 base and the J gene end by 5 bases; junction bases not matched to a gene: 4. CDR3 sequence: CASSIARTSGTGELFF. The CDR3 coding sequence is TGTGCCAGTAGTATAGCCAGGACTAGCGGTACCGGGGAGCTGTTTTTT.

The V and J genes are TRBV25-1 and TRBJ2-1; TRBD2 matches 10 bases. Losses at the gene ends were 6 bases for V and 6 bases for J; bases not matched to a gene: 5. This CDR3 has 14 amino acids. Looked up from germline, CDR1 is MGHDK and CDR2 is SYGVNS. The DNA of the CDR3 is TGTGCCAGCAGGCCTAGCGGGGGATCCAATGAGCAGTTCTTC. Residues: CASRPSGGSNEQFF.

The rearrangement uses TRBV10-1 and TRBJ1-1; no clear D. Germline-derived CDR1 and CDR2 are WNHNN and SYGVQD (reference sequence). The germline V and J ends were trimmed by 4 bases and 4 bases, with 10 bases remaining between them. The CDR3 runs to 13 residues. The CDR3 reads CASSVGVGTEAFF. The DNA of the CDR3 is TGCGCCAGCAGTGTCGGGGTCGGCACTGAAGCTTTCTTT.

The chain links TRBV6-6 to TRBJ2-7; 11 bases agree with TRBD2. CDR1 MNHNY and CDR2 SVGAGI come from the germline V gene (reference sequence). The V gene end was trimmed by 6 bases and the J gene end by 0 bases; junction bases not matched to a gene: 4. This CDR3 has 15 amino acids. The CDR3 region has the DNA TGTGCCAGCAGCCGGACTAGCGGGTCCTCCTACGAGCAGTACTTC. The encoded protein is CASSRTSGSSYEQYF.

This chain joins TRBV7-9 and TRBJ2-6; D perhaps matches TRBD2 (5 bases). Germline V CDR1 and CDR2: SEHNR, FQNEAQ (reference sequence). This CDR3 has 17 residues. V shed 5 bases and J shed 0 bases, with 14 bases lying between them. Written as DNA, the CDR3 is TGTGCCAGCAGCACTAGGGTATGGAGCTCTGGGGCCAACGTCCTGACTTTC. It translates to CASSTRVWSSGANVLTF.

This chain connects TRBV6-5 to TRBJ2-1; no clear D gene. Trimming cost V 5 bases and J 4 bases, with 15 bases left between them. The germline gives CDR1 MNHEY, CDR2 SVGAGI. CDR3 length: 15 residues. In DNA form, the CDR3 reads TGTGCCAGCAGTCCTAATGGAGCCCCTTACAATGAGCAGTTCTTC. Translation gives CASSPNGAPYNEQFF.